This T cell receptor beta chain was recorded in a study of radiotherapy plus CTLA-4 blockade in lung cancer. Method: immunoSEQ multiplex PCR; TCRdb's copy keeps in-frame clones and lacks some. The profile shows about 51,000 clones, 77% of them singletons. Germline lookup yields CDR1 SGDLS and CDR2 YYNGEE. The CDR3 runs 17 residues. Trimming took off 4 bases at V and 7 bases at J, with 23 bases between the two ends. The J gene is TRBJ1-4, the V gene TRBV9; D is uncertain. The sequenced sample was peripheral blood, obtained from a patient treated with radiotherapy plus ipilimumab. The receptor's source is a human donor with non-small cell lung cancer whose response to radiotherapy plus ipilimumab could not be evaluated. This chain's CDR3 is CASSSHIWASWFEKLFF. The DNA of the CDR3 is TGTGCCAGCAGCTCGCATATATGGGCTTCGTGGTTTGAAAAACTGTTTTTT. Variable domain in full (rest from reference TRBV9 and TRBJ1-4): DSGVTQTPKHLITATGQRVTLRCSPRSGDLSVYWYQQSLDQGLQFLIQYYNGEERAKGNILERFSAQQFPDLHSELNLSSLELGDSALYFCASSSHIWASWFEKLFFGSGTQLSVL.